This T cell receptor (beta chain) was sequenced during a study of PD-L1 blockade in urothelial cancer. Study in general: Blood drawn 3 weeks (second dose) and 6 weeks after treatment start was analyzed. Median blood clonality was roughly 0.078, with tens of thousands of unique TCRs.

Study-wide results and limits: Better survival was forecast by a pretreatment blood TCR clonality below the median.

The sample's time point: pretreatment peripheral blood. A note on this clone: What it recognizes is unknown.

This CDR3 contains 17 residues. J gave up 4 bases and V 2 bases, and 9 bases lay outside the gene matches. The germline gives CDR1 KGHSH, CDR2 LQKENI. Spiked synthetic TCR analogs estimated absolute template abundance per PCR. Some clones are missing from TCRdb's copy, which holds only in-frame ones; the method was immunoSEQ multiplex PCR. The sample holds approximately 67,000 clones, approximately 84% seen once. This sequence was found in a man aged 60 to 75 with urothelial cancer. The chain has TRBV18 and TRBJ2-1; 9 bases line up with TRBD1. Sample: PBMCs, taken around atezolizumab (anti-PD-L1) treatment. DNA of the CDR3: TGTGCCAGCTCACCATCGAGTCGACAGGGGGGGTACAATGAGCAGTTCTTC. This encodes CASSPSSRQGGYNEQFF.